This T cell receptor (beta chain) was sequenced during a study of blood T cell repertoires in COVID-19. Looked up from germline, CDR1 is SGHVS and CDR2 is FQNEAQ. This CDR3 has 16 amino acids. The J segment lost 2 bases and the V segment lost 5 bases, leaving 10 bases of the junction unmatched. Some clones are missing from TCRdb's copy, which holds only in-frame ones; the method was immunoSEQ multiplex PCR. This sample has about 81,000 clones, with 91% found just once. This receptor was taken from a woman in her forties or fifties in a cohort sampled during active COVID-19. The genes are TRBV7-8 and TRBJ2-3; 7 nucleotides match TRBD2. Specimen: peripheral blood. The CDR3 is CASSQWASGNTDTQYF. CDR3 coding DNA: TGTGCCAGCAGCCAGTGGGCTAGCGGAAACACAGATACGCAGTATTTT.